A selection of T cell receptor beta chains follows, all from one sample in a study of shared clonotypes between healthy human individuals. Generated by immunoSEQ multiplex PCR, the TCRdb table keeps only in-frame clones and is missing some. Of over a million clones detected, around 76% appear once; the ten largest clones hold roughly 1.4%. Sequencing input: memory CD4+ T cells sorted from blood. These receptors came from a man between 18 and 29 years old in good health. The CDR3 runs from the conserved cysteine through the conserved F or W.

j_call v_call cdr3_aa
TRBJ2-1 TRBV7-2 CASSPIPYNEQFF
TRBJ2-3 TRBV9 CASSTGLAGNTDTQYF
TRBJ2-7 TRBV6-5 CASSLAPSSYEQYF
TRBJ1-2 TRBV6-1 CASSPAGGSYGYTF
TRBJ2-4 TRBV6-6 CASSRTDSIAKNIQYF
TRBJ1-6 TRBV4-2 CASSQGGRGGYNSPLHF
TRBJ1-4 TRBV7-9 CASSLGRDPNEKLFF
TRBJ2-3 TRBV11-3 CASSLGSGGRGDTQYF
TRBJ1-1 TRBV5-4 CASSRDFAEAFF
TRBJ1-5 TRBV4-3 CASSQFGQNNQPQHF
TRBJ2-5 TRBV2 CASKERAGSWETQYF
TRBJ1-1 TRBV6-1 CASSWTEAFF
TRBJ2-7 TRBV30 CAGTYRGNYEQYF
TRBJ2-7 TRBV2 CASSRRAFEGAEQYF
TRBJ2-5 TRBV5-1 CASNSGGAGETQYF
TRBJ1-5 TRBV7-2 CASSLDRGNQPQHF
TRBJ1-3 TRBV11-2 CASSLTGPPNTIYF
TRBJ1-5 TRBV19 CASSIGQGQPQHF